This T cell receptor beta chain originates from a study of blood T cell repertoires in COVID-19. Across the study: PBMCs, B-cell-depleted T cells, or T cells were the source of the cDNA or gDNA that made up the material.

Study processing details: From reference gene primer amplification, estimates of nucleated cell counts were derived. Sequenced by immunoSEQ multiplex PCR; TCRdb stores in-frame clones only, minus some. V and J calls and clone size are copied from that table; D and trimming were computed from the DNA. There are about 100,000 clones in the sample; about 88% occur only once, and 2.9% lies in the top ten. The CDR3 contains 12 residues. Germline-derived CDR1 and CDR2 are KGHDR and SFDVKD. Deletions cut 6 bases from V and 3 bases from J, with 7 bases between. This chain uses TRBV24-1 with TRBJ2-5; D is ambiguous. Specimen: peripheral blood. This TCR was recovered from an elderly woman with acute or convalescent COVID-19. DNA for the CDR3: TGTGCCACCAGTCTTACAGAAGAGACCCAGTACTTC. Translation gives CATSLTEETQYF.